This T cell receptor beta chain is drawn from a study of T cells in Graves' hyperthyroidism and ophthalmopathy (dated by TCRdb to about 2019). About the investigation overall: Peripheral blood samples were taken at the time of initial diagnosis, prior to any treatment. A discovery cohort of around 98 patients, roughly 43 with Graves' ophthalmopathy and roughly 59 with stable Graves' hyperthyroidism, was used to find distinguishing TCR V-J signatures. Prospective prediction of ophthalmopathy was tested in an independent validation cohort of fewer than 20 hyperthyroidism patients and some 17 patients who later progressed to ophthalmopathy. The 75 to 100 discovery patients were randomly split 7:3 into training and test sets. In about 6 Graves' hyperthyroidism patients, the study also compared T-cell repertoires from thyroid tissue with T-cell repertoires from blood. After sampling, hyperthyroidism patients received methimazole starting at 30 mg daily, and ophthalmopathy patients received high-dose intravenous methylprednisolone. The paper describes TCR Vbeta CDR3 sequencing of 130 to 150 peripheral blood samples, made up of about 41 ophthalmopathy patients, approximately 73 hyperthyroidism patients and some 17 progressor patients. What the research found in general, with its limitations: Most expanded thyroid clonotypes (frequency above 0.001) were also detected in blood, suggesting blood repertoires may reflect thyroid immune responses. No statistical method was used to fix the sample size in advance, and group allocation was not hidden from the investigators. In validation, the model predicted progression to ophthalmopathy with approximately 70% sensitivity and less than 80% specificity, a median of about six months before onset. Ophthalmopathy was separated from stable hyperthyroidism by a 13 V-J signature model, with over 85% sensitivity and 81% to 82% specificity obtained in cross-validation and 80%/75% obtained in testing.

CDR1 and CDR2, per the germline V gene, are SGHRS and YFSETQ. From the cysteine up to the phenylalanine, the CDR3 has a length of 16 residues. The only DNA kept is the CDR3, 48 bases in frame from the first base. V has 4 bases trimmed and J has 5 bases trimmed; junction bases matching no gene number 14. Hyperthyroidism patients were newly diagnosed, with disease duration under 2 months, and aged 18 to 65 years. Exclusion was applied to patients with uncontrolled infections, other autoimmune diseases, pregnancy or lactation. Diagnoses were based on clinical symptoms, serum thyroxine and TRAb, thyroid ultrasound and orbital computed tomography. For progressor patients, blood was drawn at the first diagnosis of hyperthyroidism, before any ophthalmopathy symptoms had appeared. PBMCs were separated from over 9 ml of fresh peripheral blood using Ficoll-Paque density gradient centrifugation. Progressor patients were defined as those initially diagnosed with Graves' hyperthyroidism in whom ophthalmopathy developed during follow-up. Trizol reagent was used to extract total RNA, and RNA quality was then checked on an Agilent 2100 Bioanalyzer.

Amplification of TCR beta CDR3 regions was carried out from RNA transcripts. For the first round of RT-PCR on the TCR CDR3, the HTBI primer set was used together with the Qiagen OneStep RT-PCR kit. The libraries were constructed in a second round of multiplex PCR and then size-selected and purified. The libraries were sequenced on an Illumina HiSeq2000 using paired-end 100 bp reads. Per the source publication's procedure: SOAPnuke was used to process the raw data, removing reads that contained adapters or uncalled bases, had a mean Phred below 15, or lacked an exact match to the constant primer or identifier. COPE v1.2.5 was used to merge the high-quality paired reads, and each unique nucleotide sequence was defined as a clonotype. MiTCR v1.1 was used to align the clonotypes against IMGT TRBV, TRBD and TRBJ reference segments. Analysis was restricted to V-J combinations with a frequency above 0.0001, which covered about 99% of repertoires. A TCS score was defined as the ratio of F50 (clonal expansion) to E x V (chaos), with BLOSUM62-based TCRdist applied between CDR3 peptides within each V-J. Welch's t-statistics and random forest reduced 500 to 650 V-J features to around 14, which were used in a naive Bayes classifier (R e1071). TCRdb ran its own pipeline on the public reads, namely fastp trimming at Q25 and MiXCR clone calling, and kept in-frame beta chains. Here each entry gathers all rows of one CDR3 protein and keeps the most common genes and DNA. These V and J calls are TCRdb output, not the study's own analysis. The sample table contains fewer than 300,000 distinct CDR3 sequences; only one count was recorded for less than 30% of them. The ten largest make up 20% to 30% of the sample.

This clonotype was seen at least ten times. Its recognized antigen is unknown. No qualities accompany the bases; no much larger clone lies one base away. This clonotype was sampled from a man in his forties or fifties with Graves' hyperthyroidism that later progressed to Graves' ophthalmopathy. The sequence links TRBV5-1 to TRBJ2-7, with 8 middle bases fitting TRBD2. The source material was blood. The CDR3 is CASSPTPIAGNHEQYF. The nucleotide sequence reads TGCGCCAGCAGCCCTACGCCGATAGCGGGGAATCACGAGCAGTACTTC.